This TCR beta chain originates from a study of blood T cells in healthy people across ages. The CDR3 contains 16 residues. V shed 3 bases and J 4 bases; nucleotides not matched to a gene: 6. The second PCR ran about 6 to 11 cycles with a sample-barcoded 5' primer and J-beta primers. TCRdb recomputed calls from the 5' RACE reads with MiXCR, one row per CDR3 protein. The sample includes about 1,000,000 distinct CDR3 sequences, 40% to 55% of them seen just once. This TCR was sampled from an older woman in good health. Material: blood. The rearrangement links TRBV12-3 or TRBV12-4 to TRBJ1-5, with 10 bases matching TRBD1. In nucleotides, the CDR3 is TGTGCCAGCAGTTTTCATGTGGGACAGGGGAATCAGCCCCAGCATTTT. It codes for CASSFHVGQGNQPQHF.